Listed below are T cell receptor beta chains from one sample, sequenced in a study of blood T cell repertoires in COVID-19. Generated by immunoSEQ multiplex PCR, the TCRdb table keeps only in-frame clones and is missing some. In the table there are 340,000 or so clones, around four fifths of which are singletons. The sequenced sample consisted of peripheral blood. Receptor source: a man aged 25 to 40 with active or convalescent COVID-19. Each CDR3 is given with its conserved first and last residue. Fields, in order: V gene, clone size, D gene, J gene, CDR3 DNA, CDR3 protein. D genes are given only for firm matches. Rows may omit the clone size; those that give it use once, few, many or a size class.

v_call: TRBV19
clone_size: NA
d_call: TRBD2
j_call: TRBJ2-5
cdr3_nt: TGTGCCAGTAGTATAGGGGGGACTAGAGGGGAGGAGACCCAGTACTTC
cdr3_aa: CASSIGGTRGEETQYF

v_call: TRBV19
clone_size: NA
d_call: NA
j_call: TRBJ1-2
cdr3_nt: TGTGCCAGTAGTATAGGGGCAGTGAACTATGGCTACACCTTC
cdr3_aa: CASSIGAVNYGYTF

v_call: TRBV6-2/TRBV6-3
clone_size: NA
d_call: TRBD1
j_call: TRBJ1-5
cdr3_nt: TGTGCCAGCAGCCGTCGACAGGGGAGCAATCAGCCCCAGCATTTT
cdr3_aa: CASSRRQGSNQPQHF

v_call: TRBV6-4
clone_size: NA
d_call: TRBD1
j_call: TRBJ2-1
cdr3_nt: TGTGCCAGCAGTGACGACGAGTGGGACAGGGTAATCGATGAGCAGTTCTTC
cdr3_aa: CASSDDEWDRVIDEQFF

v_call: TRBV15
clone_size: NA
d_call: NA
j_call: TRBJ1-6
cdr3_nt: TGTGCCACTCAGAAAGAGGCGGCCTATAATTCACCCCTCCACTTT
cdr3_aa: CATQKEAAYNSPLHF

v_call: TRBV28
clone_size: NA
d_call: TRBD2
j_call: TRBJ2-7
cdr3_nt: TGTGCCAGCAGTTTGTTACTAGCGGCCCCCACCTACGAGCAGTACTTC
cdr3_aa: CASSLLLAAPTYEQYF

v_call: TRBV29-1
clone_size: NA
d_call: NA
j_call: TRBJ2-5
cdr3_nt: TGCAGCGTAGTTACAGGGTTCCAAGAGACCCAGTACTTC
cdr3_aa: CSVVTGFQETQYF

v_call: TRBV30
clone_size: once
d_call: NA
j_call: TRBJ1-4
cdr3_nt: TGTGCCTGGAGTGCAAAACGGGGAGGCGAAAAACTGTTTTTT
cdr3_aa: CAWSAKRGGEKLFF

v_call: TRBV7-2
clone_size: NA
d_call: NA
j_call: TRBJ2-1
cdr3_nt: TGTGCCAGCAGCTCCCGGGAGCGGACTGGGACCAATGAGCAGTTCTTC
cdr3_aa: CASSSRERTGTNEQFF

v_call: TRBV6-4
clone_size: NA
d_call: TRBD1
j_call: TRBJ1-3
cdr3_nt: TGTGCCAGCAGGCCCCGACAGGGGGCTGGAAACACCATATATTTT
cdr3_aa: CASRPRQGAGNTIYF

v_call: TRBV19
clone_size: NA
d_call: TRBD1
j_call: TRBJ1-2
cdr3_nt: TGTGCCAGTAGTATTCCGAGGTACAGGGGGAATGGCTACACCTTC
cdr3_aa: CASSIPRYRGNGYTF

v_call: TRBV12-5
clone_size: NA
d_call: NA
j_call: TRBJ1-6
cdr3_nt: TGTGCTAGTGGTCTAACGGAGGGGTCACCCCTCCACTTT
cdr3_aa: CASGLTEGSPLHF

v_call: TRBV11-3
clone_size: NA
d_call: NA
j_call: TRBJ2-3
cdr3_nt: TGTGCCAGCAGCTTAGGCCAGGTCCCCACAGATACGCAGTATTTT
cdr3_aa: CASSLGQVPTDTQYF

v_call: TRBV7-9
clone_size: NA
d_call: NA
j_call: TRBJ1-1
cdr3_nt: TGTGCCAGCAGCTCGGGAGGAACTGAAGCTTTCTTT
cdr3_aa: CASSSGGTEAFF

v_call: TRBV27
clone_size: NA
d_call: NA
j_call: TRBJ2-3
cdr3_nt: TGTGCCAGCAGTTTATTGTTCGGGGAAGATACGCAGTATTTT
cdr3_aa: CASSLLFGEDTQYF

v_call: TRBV7-3
clone_size: few
d_call: TRBD2
j_call: TRBJ2-3
cdr3_nt: TGTGCCAGCAGCTTACTAGCGGGAGACCCGAGCACAGATACGCAGTATTTT
cdr3_aa: CASSLLAGDPSTDTQYF

v_call: TRBV6-4
clone_size: NA
d_call: TRBD2
j_call: TRBJ2-1
cdr3_nt: TGTGCCAGCAGTGACTTGACTAGCGGGGATACCCATGAGCAGTTCTTC
cdr3_aa: CASSDLTSGDTHEQFF

v_call: TRBV7-2
clone_size: NA
d_call: NA
j_call: TRBJ2-3
cdr3_nt: TGTGCCAGCAGCTTGACAACCTACACAGATACGCAGTATTTT
cdr3_aa: CASSLTTYTDTQYF

v_call: TRBV2
clone_size: NA
d_call: TRBD1
j_call: TRBJ2-2
cdr3_nt: TGTGCCAGCAGTGTATTGGGACAGAAGAACACCGGGGAGCTGTTTTTT
cdr3_aa: CASSVLGQKNTGELFF

v_call: TRBV29-1
clone_size: NA
d_call: NA
j_call: TRBJ2-3
cdr3_nt: TGCAGCGCCCGCGGGGGCCTTTCCACAGATACGCAGTATTTT
cdr3_aa: CSARGGLSTDTQYF

v_call: TRBV7-8
clone_size: NA
d_call: NA
j_call: TRBJ2-7
cdr3_nt: TGTGCCAGCAGTTACTCCGGGACTGGGTACTACGAGCAGTACTTC
cdr3_aa: CASSYSGTGYYEQYF

v_call: TRBV27
clone_size: NA
d_call: NA
j_call: TRBJ2-1
cdr3_nt: TGTGCCAGCGTGAGAGGGCTAGCTGACAATGAGCAGTTCTTC
cdr3_aa: CASVRGLADNEQFF

v_call: TRBV13
clone_size: NA
d_call: NA
j_call: TRBJ2-7
cdr3_nt: TGTGCCAGCAGCTTGGGTGGGGGCAGGCGGGCCTACGAGCAGTACTTC
cdr3_aa: CASSLGGGRRAYEQYF

v_call: TRBV7-3
clone_size: NA
d_call: TRBD1
j_call: TRBJ1-6
cdr3_nt: TGTGCCAGCAGCGACAGGGGGCTCAATTCACCCCTCCACTTT
cdr3_aa: CASSDRGLNSPLHF

v_call: TRBV6-4
clone_size: once
d_call: NA
j_call: TRBJ1-2
cdr3_nt: TGTGCCAGCAGTGACTCCTACGGCTACACCTTC
cdr3_aa: CASSDSYGYTF

v_call: TRBV6-5
clone_size: NA
d_call: TRBD1
j_call: TRBJ1-6
cdr3_nt: TGTGCCAGCAGCGCCGAGGGGGACAGGGTACGCCACTTT
cdr3_aa: CASSAEGDRVRHF

v_call: TRBV21-1
clone_size: NA
d_call: NA
j_call: TRBJ2-3
cdr3_nt: TGTGCCAGCAGCAAAGTGAAGCCAGGGCGCGCTAGCGGCCGTGCTAGCACAGATACGCAGTATTTT
cdr3_aa: CASSKVKPGRASGRASTDTQYF

v_call: TRBV9
clone_size: few
d_call: NA
j_call: TRBJ2-3
cdr3_nt: TGTGCCAGCAGCCCACGGGGGGCGGGAGCCACAGATACGCAGTATTTT
cdr3_aa: CASSPRGAGATDTQYF

v_call: TRBV9
clone_size: NA
d_call: NA
j_call: TRBJ2-1
cdr3_nt: TGTGCCAGCAGCGTTGGCGGGCGGGATGAGCAGTTCTTC
cdr3_aa: CASSVGGRDEQFF

v_call: TRBV7-8
clone_size: NA
d_call: NA
j_call: TRBJ1-5
cdr3_nt: TGTGCCAGCAGCCGTGGGGGGTCCCAGCCCCAGCATTTT
cdr3_aa: CASSRGGSQPQHF

v_call: TRBV6-2/TRBV6-3
clone_size: once
d_call: NA
j_call: TRBJ2-7
cdr3_nt: TGTGCCAGCAGTTACTCTGGGCCTACCCTTGGCGAGCAGTACTTC
cdr3_aa: CASSYSGPTLGEQYF

v_call: TRBV5-4
clone_size: NA
d_call: NA
j_call: TRBJ1-6
cdr3_nt: TGTGCCAGCAGCTTGACGCGGGGCGCAAATTCACCCCTCCACTTT
cdr3_aa: CASSLTRGANSPLHF

v_call: TRBV9
clone_size: NA
d_call: TRBD2
j_call: TRBJ2-5
cdr3_nt: TGTGCCAGCAGCGTAGGGCGGCGGGGGGAAGAGACCCAGTACTTC
cdr3_aa: CASSVGRRGEETQYF

v_call: TRBV28
clone_size: few
d_call: NA
j_call: TRBJ2-2
cdr3_nt: TGTGCCAGCAGTTTATCGGGGTTCACCGGGGAGCTGTTTTTT
cdr3_aa: CASSLSGFTGELFF

v_call: TRBV5-1
clone_size: NA
d_call: NA
j_call: TRBJ1-6
cdr3_nt: TGCGCCAGCAGAGTGGAGGCGGGGGCGGTAAATTCACCCCTCCACTTT
cdr3_aa: CASRVEAGAVNSPLHF

v_call: TRBV6-5
clone_size: NA
d_call: NA
j_call: TRBJ1-1
cdr3_nt: TGTGCCAGCCTCACAGGGATGGGCACTGAAGCTTTCTTT
cdr3_aa: CASLTGMGTEAFF

v_call: TRBV18
clone_size: NA
d_call: TRBD1
j_call: TRBJ1-5
cdr3_nt: TGTGCCAGCTCACTCCAAGGGACAGGGGATCAGCCCCAGCATTTT
cdr3_aa: CASSLQGTGDQPQHF

v_call: TRBV7-3
clone_size: NA
d_call: NA
j_call: TRBJ2-1
cdr3_nt: TGTGCCAGCAGCTTAGGAGCGGGTCCTTACAATGAGCAGTTCTTC
cdr3_aa: CASSLGAGPYNEQFF

v_call: TRBV5-1
clone_size: few
d_call: TRBD1
j_call: TRBJ1-2
cdr3_nt: TGCGCCAGCGGAGACCCGACAGGGCTTCATGGCTACACCTTC
cdr3_aa: CASGDPTGLHGYTF

v_call: TRBV5-6
clone_size: few
d_call: NA
j_call: TRBJ2-7
cdr3_nt: TGTGCCAGCAGGCTTTATCGGGACAAGGGCGAGCAGTACTTC
cdr3_aa: CASRLYRDKGEQYF

v_call: TRBV30
clone_size: NA
d_call: NA
j_call: TRBJ1-5
cdr3_nt: TGTGCCCGGGGTCCTCCGACAATAAATAGCAATCAGCCCCAGCATTTT
cdr3_aa: CARGPPTINSNQPQHF

v_call: TRBV11-3
clone_size: once
d_call: NA
j_call: TRBJ1-2
cdr3_nt: TGTGCCAGCAGCTTGCGGGGAGGATTTGATGGCTACACCTTC
cdr3_aa: CASSLRGGFDGYTF

v_call: TRBV4-2
clone_size: NA
d_call: NA
j_call: TRBJ1-4
cdr3_nt: TGTGCCAGCAGCCAAGAAAGGGGTACTAATGAAAAACTGTTTTTT
cdr3_aa: CASSQERGTNEKLFF